The 7 T cell receptor beta chains below were found in one sample sequenced in a study of beta chain features in type 1 diabetes. Overall study results and limits: Moderate but significant shortening of TCRB CDR3s was recorded in all four CD4+ subsets from Type 1 diabetes patients.

Investigators reverse transcribed all isolated RNA, so they sequenced expressed TCRB transcripts. Data came from immunoSEQ multiplex PCR; TCRdb stores just in-frame clones and leaves some out. The data hold 250,000 or so clones, with about a fifth observed a single time. These TCRs' antigens remain unknown. The sample taken for sequencing was naive CD4+ T cells from blood. These receptors originate from a woman aged 40 to 49 with type 1 diabetes.

V gene TRBV9 combines with J gene TRBJ1-5; D is unclear. The germline V gene has CDR1 SGDLS and CDR2 YYNGEE. The CDR3 contains 14 residues. The V end was cut by 2 bases, the J end by 2 bases, with 8 bases between. The CDR3 is CASSVSSGNQPQHF. The CDR3 nucleotides are TGTGCCAGCAGCGTCTCTTCAGGCAATCAGCCCCAGCATTTT.

This clone appeared a few times. The J gene is TRBJ2-1, the V gene TRBV9, with 9 bases fitting TRBD1. Trimming removed 4 bases from V and 7 bases from J; junction bases left unmatched: 9. The CDR3 has 15 amino acids. Germline CDR1 SGDLS, CDR2 YYNGEE. The CDR3 reads CASSTRDRELNEQFF. The CDR3 bases are TGTGCCAGCAGCACGAGGGACAGGGAGCTTAATGAGCAGTTCTTC.

The count of this clone is one. J is TRBJ2-5 and V is TRBV5-1; maybe TRBD2 (6 bases). Germline values: CDR1 SGHRS, CDR2 YFSETQ. The CDR3 has 13 residues. The V and J ends lost 5 bases and 0 bases respectively, with 8 bases between them. Written as DNA, the CDR3 is TGCGCCAGCAGGCGGGGAGACCAAGAGACCCAGTACTTC. Its translation: CASRRGDQETQYF.

This chain connects TRBV30 to TRBJ1-3, with D hard to call. Germline V gives CDR1 GTSNPN, CDR2 SVGIG (reference sequence). This CDR3 has 13 residues. The CDR3 coding sequence is TGTGCGTCGGAGGTTGAAGGAGGAAACACCATATATTTT. Translation: CASEVEGGNTIYF.

The chain is built from TRBV5-4 and TRBJ2-1, with 9 positions matching TRBD2. CDR3 size: 15 residues. The V segment lost 2 bases and the J segment 7 bases; nucleotides outside the gene matches: 7. Per the germline V gene, CDR1 is SGHNT and CDR2 is YYREEE (reference sequence). The chain's CDR3 is CASSLKVAGVNEQFF. DNA for the CDR3: TGTGCCAGCAGCTTAAAGGTAGCGGGAGTTAATGAGCAGTTCTTC.

In this sample, this clone turned up a few times. V and J are TRBV11-1 and TRBJ2-5; no clear D. The CDR3 consists of 14 residues. Germline V gives CDR1 SGHAT, CDR2 FQDESV (reference sequence). The V gene lost 2 bases and the J gene lost 2 bases, with 9 bases spanning the gap. This chain's CDR3 is CASSLSVLQETQYF. The CDR3 nucleotides read TGTGCCAGCAGCTTATCGGTGTTACAAGAGACCCAGTACTTC.

As concerns this clone: The same CDR3 also results from other DNA sequences found in this sample. CDR3 residues: CASSPRGTDTQYF. The CDR3 DNA reads as TGTGCCAGCTCACCAAGGGGGACAGATACGCAGTATTTT. This chain connects TRBV18 to TRBJ2-3; possibly TRBD1 for D (6 bases). V lost 2 bases, J lost 3 bases, and 6 bases lay in between. CDR1 and CDR2 (germline): KGHSH, LQKENI. The CDR3 totals 13 residues.